This T cell receptor beta chain was documented in a study of T cell responses to AZD1222 COVID-19 vaccine. Generated by immunoSEQ multiplex PCR, the TCRdb table keeps only in-frame clones and is missing some. Of tens of thousands of clones in the sample, about 90% were seen once. Details on this clone: The antigen is undetermined.

The analysis combined second doses at about 4 or about 12 weeks. Findings and caveats of the study: Baseline serology detected seropositivity in only 6 or 7 AZD1222 recipients. Most donors were white British and more were female, and clonal diversity was possibly underestimated. No day 14 peak samples; only post-peak repertoires were characterized.

This sequence was found in an adult who received the AZD1222 COVID-19 vaccine. Specimen: peripheral blood, collected 28 days after the second AZD1222 dose.

In nucleotides, the CDR3 is TGTGCCAGCAGGACAGGGGGCACTGAAGCTTTCTTT. Translating gives CASRTGGTEAFF. V is TRBV27 and J is TRBJ1-1; 9 nucleotides agree with TRBD1. Germline V CDR1 and CDR2: MNHEY, SMNVEV (reference sequence). Trimming removed 6 bases from V and 4 bases from J; junction bases left unmatched: 0. The CDR3 has 12 amino acids.